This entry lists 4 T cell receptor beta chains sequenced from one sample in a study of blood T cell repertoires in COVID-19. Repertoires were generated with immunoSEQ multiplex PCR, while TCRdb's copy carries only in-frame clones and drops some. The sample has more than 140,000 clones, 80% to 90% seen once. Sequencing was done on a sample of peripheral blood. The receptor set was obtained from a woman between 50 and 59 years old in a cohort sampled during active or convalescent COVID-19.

Here the CDR3 reads CASSHNPGQGDTQYF. Written as DNA, the CDR3 is TGTGCCAGCAGCCATAATCCGGGACAAGGAGATACGCAGTATTTT. This chain joins TRBV3-1 (or the pseudogene TRBV3-2) and TRBJ2-3, with a tentative D call TRBD1 (6 bases). Germline CDR1 reads LGHDT; CDR2 reads YNNKEL (reference sequence). The V and J ends lost 3 bases and 5 bases respectively, with 15 bases between them. This CDR3 spans 15 amino acids.

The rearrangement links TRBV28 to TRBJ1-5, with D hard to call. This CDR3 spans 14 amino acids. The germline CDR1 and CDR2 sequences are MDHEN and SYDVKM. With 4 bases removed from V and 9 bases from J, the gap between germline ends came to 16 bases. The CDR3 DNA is TGTGCCAGCAGTTCACATGCGGGGAGGGCGCCCCAGCATTTT. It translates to CASSSHAGRAPQHF. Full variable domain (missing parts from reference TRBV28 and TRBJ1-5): DVKVTQSSRYLVKRTGEKVFLECVQDMDHENMFWYRQDPGLGLRLIYFSYDVKMKEKGDIPEGYSVSREKKERFSLILESASTNQTSMYLCASSSHAGRAPQHFGDGTRLSIL.

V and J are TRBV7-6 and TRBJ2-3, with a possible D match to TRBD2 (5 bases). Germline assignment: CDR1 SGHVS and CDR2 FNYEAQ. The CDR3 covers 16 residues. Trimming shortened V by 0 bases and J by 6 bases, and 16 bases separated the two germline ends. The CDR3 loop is CASSLAVALSEDTQYF. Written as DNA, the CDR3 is TGTGCCAGCAGCTTAGCTGTAGCCCTTAGCGAGGATACGCAGTATTTT.

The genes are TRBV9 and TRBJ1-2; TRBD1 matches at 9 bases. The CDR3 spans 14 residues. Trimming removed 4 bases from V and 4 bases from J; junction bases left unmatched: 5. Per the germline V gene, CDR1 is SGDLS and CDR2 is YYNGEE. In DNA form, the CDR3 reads TGTGCCAGCAGCCCGAGGGACAGGGTCTATGGCTACACCTTC. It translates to CASSPRDRVYGYTF.